These T cell receptor beta chains were read from a single sample in a study of graft-versus-host responses after intestinal transplantation. The protocol was immunoSEQ multiplex PCR, while the TCRdb copy is restricted to in-frame clones and leaves out a portion. The sample holds about 21,000 clones; over 35% are singletons and the top ten take 0.88%. The starting material was alloreactive CD4+ T cells from a mixed lymphocyte reaction culture, obtained before intestinal transplant. Every receptor here comes from a human patient who received an intestinal transplant. Both conserved end residues are part of each CDR3. The order of the fields is CDR3 protein, CDR3 DNA, clone size, D gene, J gene, V gene. D genes are given only for firm matches. Expanded clones are given a class, and other clones once, few, many or no size at all.

CASSPLAAQETQYF,TGTGCCAGCTCACCGCTAGCGGCCCAAGAGACCCAGTACTTC,few,TRBD2,TRBJ2-5,TRBV18
CASSDGRWPQHF,TGTGCCAGCAGTGACGGGAGATGGCCCCAGCATTTT,.,.,TRBJ1-5,TRBV6-5
CASSPMTSGGPNEQFF,TGTGCCAGCAGCCCTATGACTAGCGGGGGGCCCAATGAGCAGTTCTTC,few,TRBD2,TRBJ2-1,TRBV14
CASSLGSSYNEQFF,TGTGCCAGCAGCTTGGGGAGCTCCTACAATGAGCAGTTCTTC,.,.,TRBJ2-1,TRBV11-2
CAISRLAGGGEQFF,TGTGCCATCAGCCGACTAGCGGGGGGCGGTGAGCAGTTCTTC,.,TRBD2,TRBJ2-1,TRBV10-3
CAISGQGRSEQYF,TGTGCCATCAGTGGACAGGGGCGCTCGGAGCAGTACTTC,few,TRBD1,TRBJ2-7,TRBV10-3
CAIRTGTGKGYTF,TGTGCCATCAGGACCGGGACTGGAAAGGGCTACACCTTC,.,.,TRBJ1-2,TRBV10-3
CASSLVGTNSGNTIYF,TGCGCCAGCAGCTTGGTTGGCACCAACTCTGGAAACACCATATATTTT,.,.,TRBJ1-3,TRBV5-1
CASSLARYEQYF,TGTGCCAGCAGCTTAGCGCGGTACGAGCAGTACTTC,.,.,TRBJ2-7,TRBV7-9
CASSESPYYEQYF,TGTGCCAGCAGTGAATCCCCCTACTACGAGCAGTACTTC,.,.,TRBJ2-7,TRBV25-1
CASSEQAIPDTQYF,TGTGCCAGCAGTGAACAGGCAATTCCAGATACGCAGTATTTT,.,.,TRBJ2-3,TRBV6-1
CASSDGQGNEKLFF,TGTGCCAGCAGTGACGGACAGGGGAATGAAAAACTGTTTTTT,medium-sized,TRBD1,TRBJ1-4,TRBV2
CASSVGGTDTQYF,TGTGCCAGCAGCGTTGGAGGCACAGATACGCAGTATTTT,.,.,TRBJ2-3,TRBV9
CATLPQTGTSPANEQFF,TGTGCCACCCTCCCTCAAACCGGGACTAGTCCTGCCAATGAGCAGTTCTTC,.,TRBD2,TRBJ2-1,TRBV10-3
CASSLTPSYEQYF,TGCGCCAGCAGTTTGACACCCTCCTACGAGCAGTACTTC,few,.,TRBJ2-7,TRBV10-1
CASSDLERGGWNIQYF,TGTGCCAGCAGTGATTTGGAGCGGGGGGGTTGGAACATTCAGTACTTC,.,TRBD2,TRBJ2-4,TRBV6-1
CASSPNRVSEQYF,TGTGCTAGCAGCCCGAATCGGGTCTCCGAGCAGTACTTC,.,.,TRBJ2-7,TRBV7-7
CATRDRPTNEKLFF,TGTGCCACGAGGGACAGGCCAACTAATGAAAAACTGTTTTTT,.,TRBD1,TRBJ1-4,TRBV19
CASSPPGRGYGYTF,TGTGCCAGCTCACCGCCCGGCCGGGGCTATGGCTACACCTTC,.,.,TRBJ1-2,TRBV18
CASSTPRGGGALGKTQYF,TGTGCCAGCAGCACTCCCAGGGGCGGGGGGGCGTTGGGGAAGACCCAGTACTTC,.,TRBD2,TRBJ2-5,TRBV11-2
CASISATNEKLFF,TGTGCCAGCATATCGGCAACTAATGAAAAACTGTTTTTT,.,.,TRBJ1-4,TRBV25-1
CAISAGGLLAGNTIYF,TGTGCCATCAGCGCGGGGGGACTTTTGGCTGGAAACACCATATATTTT,.,.,TRBJ1-3,TRBV10-3
CASSLLGGLGAFF,TGTGCCAGCAGCTTATTAGGAGGATTAGGAGCTTTCTTT,few,.,TRBJ1-1,TRBV7-9
CASRWLGGDEQFF,TGTGCCAGCAGATGGCTAGGTGGCGATGAGCAGTTCTTC,medium-sized,.,TRBJ2-1,TRBV27
CASSVLAGFTGELFF,TGTGCCAGCAGTGTGCTAGCGGGATTTACCGGGGAGCTGTTTTTT,few,TRBD2,TRBJ2-2,TRBV2
CASSIRAGPAGELFF,TGTGCCAGTAGTATTCGAGCGGGGCCTGCCGGGGAGCTGTTTTTT,few,TRBD2,TRBJ2-2,TRBV19
CAISPSGLSNQPQHF,TGTGCCATCAGTCCATCAGGGTTGAGCAATCAGCCCCAGCATTTT,few,.,TRBJ1-5,TRBV10-3
CASSFGGTPQPPLRF,TGTGCCAGCAGCTTCGGCGGGACCCCCCAACCACCCCTCCGCTTT,.,.,TRBJ1-6,TRBV7-2
CARTGSYGYTF,TGTGCCAGGACAGGGAGCTATGGCTACACCTTC,.,TRBD1,TRBJ1-2,TRBV10-3
CASSPTAAGYEQYF,TGTGCCAGCAGTCCCACCGCAGCGGGGTACGAGCAGTACTTC,.,TRBD2,TRBJ2-7,TRBV9
CASSLGGGYGYTF,TGTGCCAGCAGCTTAGGGGGCGGATATGGCTACACCTTC,few,.,TRBJ1-2,TRBV11-2
CASSLGGGYTEAFF,TGTGCCAGCAGCTTGGGAGGGGGGTACACTGAAGCTTTCTTT,.,.,TRBJ1-1,TRBV7-3
CASSEERHPNTGELFF,TGTGCCAGCAGTGAAGAGAGACACCCGAACACCGGGGAGCTGTTTTTT,.,.,TRBJ2-2,TRBV6-1
CASSPLTGNTGELFF,TGTGCCAGCTCACCCCTGACAGGGAACACCGGGGAGCTGTTTTTT,.,.,TRBJ2-2,TRBV18
CASSLDRVGYTF,TGCGCCAGCAGCTTGGACAGGGTTGGCTACACCTTC,.,.,TRBJ1-2,TRBV5-1
CATSSPGQGHSNQPQHF,TGTGCCACCAGCAGCCCGGGACAGGGGCATAGCAATCAGCCCCAGCATTTT,few,TRBD1,TRBJ1-5,TRBV15
CASSSPGLPPYEQYF,TGTGCCAGCAGTTCACCGGGACTCCCGCCCTACGAGCAGTACTTC,medium-sized,.,TRBJ2-7,TRBV27
CASSAGTGGGQPQHF,TGTGCCAGTAGTGCCGGGACAGGGGGCGGTCAGCCCCAGCATTTT,.,TRBD1,TRBJ1-5,TRBV19